This entry features one T cell receptor beta chain sequence. The specificity of this receptor is unknown. A read error may be the cause here, since a much bigger clone is one base away. The sample originates from a study of read filtering for tumor transcriptome and immune sequencing (dated by TCRdb to 2018 to 2021). The study in broad terms: The cohort had approximately 16 male and roughly 14 female patients with a mean age of roughly 66 years, ranging from roughly 45 to 80. Under revised international staging, roughly 8 patients fell into R-ISS I, 15 to 20 into R-ISS II and over 5 into R-ISS III. After DNase treatment, whole-transcriptome libraries were prepared using the TruSeq RNA Access Library Prep Kit. Per sample, about 4 to 11 million TCR-region mapped reads were obtained with IR-seq, compared with only 85 to 1273 with RNA-seq. Using the same bone marrow samples, the study ran both targeted immune repertoire sequencing and bulk whole-transcriptome sequencing and then compared the TCR repertoires from each method. A main aim was a read-filtering strategy for immune repertoire data, specifically whether clonotypes supported by a single read should be removed. Results and caveats for the whole study, not just this receptor: Rather than purified T cells, the sorted CD138-negative fraction was a mixed bone marrow immune population. IR-seq captured clonotypes at much higher depth and more reliably than RNA-seq, and smaller IR-seq throughput sufficed to identify most shared clonotypes. When single-read clonotypes were removed, the proportions of shared clonotypes in IR-seq and RNA-seq correlated more strongly. Single-read clonotypes made up about four fifths of clonotypes but approximately 3.5% of total reads in IR-seq, and about three quarters of clonotypes and 40% to 50% of reads in RNA-seq.

Bone marrow was sampled from every patient at the time of active disease. Ficoll-Hypaque density gradient centrifugation was used to isolate bone marrow mononuclear cells. To remove myeloma plasma cells, the cells were labeled with CD138 magnetic microbeads on a MACS separator, and CD138-negative cells were then collected by negative selection. Purity of the isolated cells was checked by flow cytometry on an Attune NxT using CD138 antibodies. Total RNA was extracted using TRIzol reagent and was quantified on a NanoDrop spectrophotometer. Paired RNA-seq and IR-seq were performed on each patient's CD138-negative bone marrow sample. CDR1 and CDR2 are drawn from the germline V gene: SQVTM, ANQGSEA. The CDR3 holds 14 amino acids from the cysteine to the phenylalanine. Solely the CDR3 DNA is kept, with 42 bases framed from the first base. Starting from about 400 ng RNA, TCR libraries were constructed with the Immunoverse kit using molecular barcoded adaptors that cover the alpha/delta and beta/gamma chains. TCR library preparation used the same RNA that went into transcriptome sequencing. TCR libraries were sequenced on an Illumina HiSeq 4000 with 2 x 150 cycles. The authors' pipeline ran thus. Using MiXCR, which included quality filtering and error correction, TCR reads were aligned to human V, D, J and C references and then assembled into CDR3 clonotypes. Clonotype counts and gene usage diversity were analyzed with the tcR package in R. For inspection of raw mapping reads, RNA-seq reads were mapped by STAR aligner version 2.5.3a onto GRCh37 of the human genome. To test how sequencing depth affects detected clonotypes, IR-seq fastq files were randomly downsampled with Seqtk 1.3. TCRdb redid the processing of the public reads, applying fastp at Q25 and MiXCR, and retained in-frame beta chains. Each CDR3 protein gets just one entry, which takes the most common genes and DNA from the rows behind it. Here the V and J calls rest on TCRdb's processing, not on the authors' analysis. The sample includes under 60,000 distinct CDR3 sequences, with around 20% observed a single time. The top ten hold 15% of the sample.

This receptor was identified in a donor at least 40 years old with multiple myeloma. The chain joins TRBV29-1 to TRBJ2-1, with 12 bases aligning to TRBD2. The sequenced sample was a population of CD138-negative cells sorted from bone marrow. The sample's cell subset or site label is to be understood as: bone marrow mononuclear cells depleted of CD138+ plasma/myeloma cells by negative magnetic selection. CDR3 protein: CIVLTSGSLDEQFF. Read as DNA, the sequence is TGCATCGTTTTGACTAGCGGGAGTCTCGATGAGCAGTTCTTC.